The 28 T cell receptor beta chains in this list originate from one sample, sequenced in a study of cytomegalovirus exposure and HLA in healthy donors. Vbeta (60) and Jbeta (13) primers were used in the PCR. Produced via immunoSEQ multiplex PCR; TCRdb's table is partial and in-frame only. The sample carries roughly 130,000 clones, around 73% recorded once. Sequencing was carried out using PBMCs. The receptors stem from a human donor in good health.

The genes are TRBV7-2 and TRBJ2-7, with TRBD2 identical over 10 bases. V shed 5 bases and J 2 bases; nucleotides not matched to a gene: 9. The V gene's germline CDR1 is SGHTA and CDR2 FQGNSA. The CDR3 contains 16 residues. The CDR3 nucleotides read TGTGCCAGCAGCCAGGCGGCTAGCGGGAGCACCTACGAGCAGTACTTC. Translating gives CASSQAASGSTYEQYF.

The genes are TRBV18 and TRBJ2-7; 7 bases agree with TRBD1. The J segment lost 3 bases and the V segment lost 5 bases, leaving 16 bases of the junction unmatched. CDR1 is KGHSH, CDR2 LQKENI, per germline. The CDR3 length is 17 residues. Here the CDR3 reads CASSVLSTVAGGYEQYF. CDR3 coding DNA: TGTGCCAGCTCAGTTTTGTCCACGGTGGCAGGGGGCTACGAGCAGTACTTC.

This chain links TRBV6-1 with TRBJ1-2; D may be TRBD1 (6 bases). V lost 3 bases to trimming and J lost 3 bases, with 11 bases between them. There are 14 residues in the CDR3. The germline V gene encodes CDR1 MNHNS and CDR2 SASEGT. CDR3 residues: CASSDRGVDYGYTF. The CDR3 DNA sequence: TGTGCCAGCAGTGACAGGGGTGTGGACTATGGCTACACCTTC.

V gene TRBV7-9 combines with J gene TRBJ1-5, with a possible D match to TRBD1 (6 bases). The CDR3 runs 16 residues. The germline CDR1 and CDR2 sequences are SEHNR and FQNEAQ (reference sequence). With 6 bases removed from V and 4 bases from J, the gap between germline ends came to 19 bases. In DNA form, the CDR3 reads TGTGCCAGCAGTCCCACCGGGACAAACCTGAATCAGCCCCAGCATTTT. Encoded protein: CASSPTGTNLNQPQHF. Variable domain in full (rest from reference TRBV7-9 and TRBJ1-5): DTGVSQNPRHKITKRGQNVTFRCDPISEHNRLYWYRQTLGQGPEFLTYFQNEAQLEKSRLLSDRFSAERPKGSFSTLEIQRTEQGDSAMYLCASSPTGTNLNQPQHFGDGTRLSIL.

The V call is TRBV5-1, the J call TRBJ1-2; 7 bases are shared with TRBD1. This CDR3 comprises 14 residues. In germline, CDR1 is SGHRS, CDR2 YFSETQ. V shed 4 bases and J 3 bases; nucleotides not matched to a gene: 6. CDR3 sequence (DNA): TGCGCCAGCAGCGTCCTGCAGGGGGACTATGGCTACACCTTC. Its translation: CASSVLQGDYGYTF.

The V gene is TRBV6-6, the J gene TRBJ2-1; 14 nucleotides align to TRBD2. V was clipped by 10 bases and J by 7 bases; unmatched bases: 9. CDR3 size: 15 residues. From germline, CDR1 is MNHNY and CDR2 SVGAGI (reference sequence). The CDR3 nucleotides are TGTGCCACCCAAACTGGGACTAGCGGGAGAAATGAGCAGTTCTTC. This codes for CATQTGTSGRNEQFF.

This sequence joins TRBV4-2 and TRBJ1-6; the match to TRBD1 covers 11 bases. Germline CDR1 reads LGHNA; CDR2 reads YNFKEQ. The trim removed 6 bases at V and 10 bases at J, leaving 2 bases unmatched. The length of the CDR3 is 13 residues. The CDR3 DNA reads TGTGCCAGCAGGGGACAGGGGGACTCACCCCTCCACTTT. Encoded protein: CASRGQGDSPLHF.

The chain links TRBV18 to TRBJ2-5; 7 bases align to TRBD2. From germline, CDR1 is KGHSH and CDR2 LQKENI. The CDR3 loop spans 14 amino acids. V trimming: 3 bases; J trimming: 5 bases; junction bases outside the gene matches: 6. The CDR3 DNA reads as TGTGCCAGCTCACCGTTAGGACTAGGGGAGACCCAGTACTTC. Protein: CASSPLGLGETQYF.

The table lists this clone with a count of one. This CDR3 reads CASSTGGSPYNEQFF. CDR3 bases: TGTGCCAGCAGCACGGGCGGGAGTCCCTACAATGAGCAGTTCTTC. The chain joins TRBV5-4 to TRBJ2-1, with 7 positions matching TRBD2. The CDR3 loop spans 15 amino acids. Germline V gene sequence: CDR1 SGHNT, CDR2 YYREEE (reference sequence). J lost 2 bases, V lost 4 bases, and 6 bases had no gene match.

The chain couples TRBV11-2 to TRBJ1-1; TRBD1 agrees at 8 bases. The V gene end was trimmed by 5 bases and the J gene end by 1 base; junction bases not matched to a gene: 12. CDR1 is SGHAT and CDR2 is FQNNGV in the germline V gene. The length of the CDR3 is 17 residues. The CDR3 bases are TGTGCCAGCAGCCCCGACCCGTCAGGGGGCGGGAACACTGAAGCTTTCTTT. Protein product: CASSPDPSGGGNTEAFF.

J is TRBJ2-5 and V is TRBV29-1; a weak D match, TRBD1 (7 bases). The CDR3 is 13 residues long. V lost 3 bases and J 7 bases, leaving 15 bases between the germline ends. Per the germline V gene, CDR1 is SQVTM and CDR2 is ANQGSEA. The CDR3 loop is CSVDFGTAGTQYF. DNA of the CDR3: TGCAGCGTTGACTTCGGGACAGCGGGGACCCAGTACTTC.

The gene calls are TRBV7-2 and TRBJ2-7; 9 positions match TRBD1. The CDR3 consists of 15 residues. Germline CDR1 SGHTA, CDR2 FQGNSA. The V and J ends lost 4 bases and 1 base, in that order; junction bases with no gene match: 5. The DNA of the CDR3 is TGTGCCAGCAGCTCCGCCGGGACAGGGTCCTACGAGCAGTACTTC. Protein product: CASSSAGTGSYEQYF.

This rearrangement joins TRBV9 to TRBJ2-7, with D possibly TRBD1 on 5 matching bases. Trimming cost V 0 bases and J 3 bases, with 10 bases left between them. CDR3 size: 14 residues. CDR1 and CDR2 from the germline V gene are SGDLS and YYNGEE. The CDR3 spells CASSVGQKNYEQYF. The CDR3 coding sequence is TGTGCCAGCAGCGTAGGACAGAAAAACTACGAGCAGTACTTC.

This chain connects TRBV29-1 to TRBJ1-5; D is perhaps TRBD1 (5 bases). V was shortened by 7 bases and J by 2 bases, with 15 bases between the two germline ends. Germline assignment: CDR1 SQVTM and CDR2 ANQGSEA. The CDR3 has 14 residues. The CDR3 DNA sequence: TGCAGCGCTACATGGGGCAGACGCAATCAGCCCCAGCATTTT. The encoded protein is CSATWGRRNQPQHF.

The chain joins TRBV4-2 to TRBJ1-3; weak D call: TRBD1 (5 bases). Germline V gene data show CDR1 as LGHNA and CDR2 as YNFKEQ. V lost 1 base and J 0 bases, leaving 16 bases between the germline ends. The CDR3 runs to 18 residues. DNA for the CDR3: TGTGCCAGCAGCCAAGGGAACGGGGCGGGGTCCTCTGGAAACACCATATATTTT. This encodes CASSQGNGAGSSGNTIYF.

The J gene is TRBJ2-3, the V gene TRBV10-3, with D perhaps TRBD1 (5 bases). In germline, CDR1 is ENHRY, CDR2 SYGVKD. V lost 6 bases, J lost 2 bases, and 6 bases lay in between. There are 12 residues in the CDR3. CDR3 nucleotide sequence: TGTGCCATCAGGACAGACACAGATACGCAGTATTTT. Translation: CAIRTDTDTQYF.

The rearrangement joins TRBV9 to TRBJ2-7; no clear D gene. The CDR3 extends over 15 amino acids. Trimming took off 0 bases at V and 2 bases at J, with 12 bases between the two ends. Germline V gene data show CDR1 as SGDLS and CDR2 as YYNGEE. Here the CDR3 DNA reads TGTGCCAGCAGCGTAGGAGTACTGAGCCCCTACGAGCAGTACTTC. It encodes CASSVGVLSPYEQYF.

J is TRBJ2-2 and V is TRBV7-9; 7 bases fit TRBD2. Germline V gene data show CDR1 as SEHNR and CDR2 as FQNEAQ (reference sequence). Losses at the gene ends were 0 bases for V and 5 bases for J; bases not matched to a gene: 9. The CDR3 totals 17 residues. CDR3 sequence reads: CASSLAQPAGLTGELFF. The CDR3 coding sequence is TGTGCCAGCAGCTTAGCGCAGCCAGCGGGGTTGACCGGGGAGCTGTTTTTT.

This clone was seen more than once but under ten times. This chain links TRBV7-6 with TRBJ1-1; possible D gene TRBD1, 6 bases. With 1 base removed from V and 6 bases from J, the gap between germline ends came to 15 bases. CDR1 and CDR2 from the germline V gene are SGHVS and FNYEAQ. The CDR3 is made up of 15 amino acids. The CDR3 region has the DNA TGTGCCAGCAGCTTAGTACTGAGCAGGGGATCTGAAGCTTTCTTT. It specifies CASSLVLSRGSEAFF.

About this clone: The junction departs from the called germline gene at one end, perhaps through a read error. The DNA of the CDR3 is TGTTCCAGCAGCTTAGGTGGCGAAGGGAGCGAGCAGTACTTC. Translated, it gives CSSSLGGEGSEQYF. The chain is built from TRBV7-9 and TRBJ2-7, with D possibly matching TRBD2 (5 bases). Germline CDR1 and CDR2: SEHNR and FQNEAQ (reference sequence). This CDR3 spans 14 amino acids.

The chain employs TRBV4-2 and TRBJ2-5; unclear D gene. The CDR3 has 15 amino acids. CDR1 is LGHNA, CDR2 YNFKEQ, per germline. Trimming cost V 1 base and J 2 bases, with 11 bases left between them. As DNA, the CDR3 is TGTGCCAGCAGCCAAGGCGCGGCTCAACAAGAGACCCAGTACTTC. It yields the protein CASSQGAAQQETQYF.

The chain has TRBV6-1 and TRBJ2-7, with a tentative D call TRBD1 (6 bases). CDR1 is MNHNS and CDR2 is SASEGT in the germline V gene. V was trimmed by 7 bases and J by 2 bases, leaving 15 bases between them. This CDR3 region has 14 residues. Here the CDR3 DNA reads TGTGCCAGCACGTGGGACACCCCCCCCTACGAGCAGTACTTC. This translates into CASTWDTPPYEQYF.

Remarks on this clone: The junction and the germline gene differ at one end; a read error may be behind it. The chain has TRBV7-2 and TRBJ2-7; D remains ambiguous. Germline-derived CDR1 and CDR2 are SGHTA and FQGNSA. This CDR3 spans 14 amino acids. CDR3 DNA: TGTGCCAGCAGCTCCGCCACCAATAGAGGAATTACGGACTTC. Translated: CASSSATNRGITDF.

The chain has TRBV23-1 and TRBJ1-6, with D tentatively TRBD1 (6 bases). Being an ORF, TRBV23-1 has a function that is uncertain. The CDR3 extends over 16 amino acids. Trimming removed 3 bases from V and 2 bases from J, with 11 bases in between. CDR3 amino acids: CASSHRTVPYNSPLHF. DNA of the CDR3: TGCGCCAGCAGTCATAGGACAGTACCCTATAATTCACCCCTCCACTTT.

This clone appeared once. The chain carries TRBV7-2 and TRBJ2-1; 8 positions match TRBD2. Germline CDR1 is SGHTA and CDR2 is FQGNSA. V trimming: 1 base; J trimming: 5 bases; junction bases outside the gene matches: 10. There are 17 residues in the CDR3. The CDR3 bases are TGTGCCAGCAGCTTAGTGGTCGGGACTAGGGGGGACAATGAGCAGTTCTTC. It codes for CASSLVVGTRGDNEQFF. Combining the CDR3 with reference TRBV7-2 and TRBJ2-1 gives the whole variable domain GAGVSQSPSNKVTEKGKDVELRCDPISGHTALYWYRQSLGQGLEFLIYFQGNSAPDKSGLPSDRFSAERTGGSVSTLTIQRTQQEDSAVYLCASSLVVGTRGDNEQFFGPGTRLTVL.

This clone was seen a handful of times. The chain has TRBV15 and TRBJ1-2, with TRBD1 matching 7 bases. CDR1 is LNHNV and CDR2 is YYDKDF in the germline V gene (reference sequence). With V trimmed by 3 bases and J by 8 bases, 9 bases remained unmatched. The length of the CDR3 is 14 residues. CDR3 protein: CATSSRRTGEGYTF. The CDR3 DNA reads as TGTGCCACCAGCAGCAGACGGACAGGAGAAGGCTACACCTTC.

The chain joins TRBV10-3 to TRBJ2-7, with 7 bases identical to TRBD2. The germline V gene has CDR1 ENHRY and CDR2 SYGVKD. This CDR3 is 13 amino acids long. J lost 2 bases, V lost 10 bases, and 8 bases had no gene match. DNA for the CDR3: TGTGCCAGCACACTAGCGCAAACCTACGAGCAGTACTTC. Translated: CASTLAQTYEQYF.

This clone was detected a few times. This rearrangement joins TRBV7-2 to TRBJ2-2; D perhaps matches TRBD2 (5 bases). Trimming cost V 0 bases and J 7 bases, with 15 bases left between them. The CDR3 spans 16 residues. Germline values: CDR1 SGHTA, CDR2 FQGNSA. CDR3 DNA sequence: TGTGCCAGCAGCTTAGCGCTCAAGAGGGCCGGCGGGGAGCTGTTTTTT. This translates into CASSLALKRAGGELFF.